The sequence of this T cell receptor beta chain was determined in a study of CD8 T cells in ankylosing spondylitis. Study-wide results and limits: About 8 highly homologous variants made up a TCR beta motif, and this motif appeared characteristic of ankylosing spondylitis blood.

TCRdb fed the 5' RACE reads into MiXCR, producing one record per CDR3 protein. The sample consists of hundreds of thousands of distinct CDR3 sequences, 30% to 40% of them appearing once. Trimming shortened V by 6 bases and J by 5 bases, and 20 bases separated the two germline ends. Germline CDR1 and CDR2: DFQATT and SNEGSKA (reference sequence). The length of the CDR3 is 15 residues. Notes on this clonotype: What it recognizes is unknown.

The clonotype originates from a male donor with ankylosing spondylitis or in good health (not recorded which). The V gene is TRBV20-1, the J gene TRBJ2-1; D is perhaps TRBD2 (7 bases). Sequences were obtained from blood, either unsorted or a sorted T cell fraction (not recorded which). CDR3 nucleotide sequence: TGCAGTGCGCCGAGGGGGAGACTAGCCAACAATGAGCAGTTCTTC. Translated: CSAPRGRLANNEQFF.